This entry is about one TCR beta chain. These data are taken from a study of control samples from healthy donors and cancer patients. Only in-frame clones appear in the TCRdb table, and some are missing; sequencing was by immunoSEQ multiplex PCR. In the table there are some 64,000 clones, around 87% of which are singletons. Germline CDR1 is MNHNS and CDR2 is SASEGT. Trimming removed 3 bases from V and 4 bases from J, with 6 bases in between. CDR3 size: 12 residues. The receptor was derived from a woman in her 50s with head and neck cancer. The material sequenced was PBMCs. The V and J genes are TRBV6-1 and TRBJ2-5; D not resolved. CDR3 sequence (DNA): TGTGCCAGCAGTGATTTCGGAGAGACCCAGTACTTC. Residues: CASSDFGETQYF.